The 14 T cell receptor beta chains presented below share a single source sample, sequenced in a study of response to subunit inactivated influenza vaccine. TCRdb re-analysed the RT-PCR reads in MiXCR, keeping a single row per CDR3 protein. The sample yields 550,000 to 800,000 distinct CDR3 sequences, 15% to 18% seen once. This specimen was PBMCs from blood, taken 12 days after vaccination. These receptors originate from a man aged 45-65 years who received an inactivated influenza vaccine.

There are a few counts of this clonotype. The chain has TRBV7-9 and TRBJ1-6; D is undetermined. The CDR3 has 16 residues. Trimming cost V 4 bases and J 1 base, with 11 bases left between them. Germline-derived CDR1 and CDR2 are SEHNR and FQNEAQ (reference sequence). The CDR3 loop is CASSSDWESYNSPLHF. The CDR3 nucleotides read TGTGCCAGCAGCTCCGACTGGGAGTCCTATAATTCACCCCTCCACTTT.

CDR3 DNA sequence: TGTGCCAGTAGCGGGGGTCGGACAGGGCTCTACGAGCAGTACTTC. This sequence encodes CASSGGRTGLYEQYF. This sequence joins TRBV28 and TRBJ2-7; tentative D call: TRBD2 (9 bases). Germline-derived CDR1 and CDR2 are MDHEN and SYDVKM. Trimming took 9 bases from V and 3 from J, leaving 21 bases between them. The CDR3 totals 15 residues.

In its sample, this clonotype was seen a few times. V is TRBV5-1 and J is TRBJ2-2; no clear D. The germline V and J ends were trimmed by 1 base and 0 bases, with 7 bases remaining between them. CDR1 and CDR2 (germline): SGHRS, YFSETQ. The CDR3 length is 15 residues. In nucleotides, the CDR3 is TGCGCCAGCAGCTTGTCGGCAGCGAACACCGGGGAGCTGTTTTTT. This gives the protein CASSLSAANTGELFF.

A few counts support this clonotype. The chain links TRBV11-1 to TRBJ2-7, with D maybe TRBD1 (6 bases). V lost 2 bases and J lost 6, with 14 bases in between. Germline CDR1 is SGHAT and CDR2 is FQDESV (reference sequence). The CDR3 contains 14 residues. The CDR3, as DNA: TGTGCCAGCAGCTTATTCCAGGGACAAATCGAGCAGTACTTC. Residues: CASSLFQGQIEQYF.

This chain connects TRBV7-2 to TRBJ1-1; TRBD1 is a possible D gene (6 bases). This CDR3 spans 15 amino acids. Trimming removed 0 bases at V and 4 bases at J, with 12 bases between. The V gene's germline CDR1 is SGHTA and CDR2 FQGNSA. CDR3 nucleotide sequence: TGTGCCAGCAGCTTAGCCCCGGGGGCACGCACTGAAGCTTTCTTT. Its protein is CASSLAPGARTEAFF.

The V and J genes are TRBV20-1 and TRBJ1-5, with D perhaps matching TRBD1 (6 bases). The CDR3 has 15 amino acids. Trimming pared 3 bases from V and 9 bases from J, leaving 21 bases between. Germline V gene sequence: CDR1 DFQATT, CDR2 SNEGSKA (reference sequence). For the CDR3, the DNA is TGCAGTGCTAGGCGCAGGGGTATGGACGAGGGGCCCCAGCATTTT. Its translation is CSARRRGMDEGPQHF.

This clonotype has a handful of counts. The DNA for the CDR3 is TGTGCCAGCACCGGGGGGGCAGATACGCAGTATTTT. Amino acid sequence: CASTGGADTQYF. The chain is built from TRBV28 and TRBJ2-3; 8 positions agree with TRBD2. Trimming at V came to 7 bases and at J to 4 bases, leaving 1 base not matched to a gene. CDR3 length: 12 amino acids. Germline CDR1 MDHEN, CDR2 SYDVKM.

The sample holds a few counts of this clonotype. The J gene is TRBJ2-1, the V gene TRBV6-1, with 14 bases identical to TRBD2. Germline CDR1 MNHNS, CDR2 SASEGT. Trimming cost V 4 bases and J 1 base; bases outside gene matches: 3. CDR3 size: 17 residues. The CDR3 region is CASSVGTSGRSYNEQFF. In nucleotides, the CDR3 is TGTGCCAGCAGTGTTGGGACTAGCGGGAGATCCTACAATGAGCAGTTCTTC.

The chain recombines TRBV2 with TRBJ2-7; D possibly corresponds to TRBD1 (6 bases). Germline CDR1 and CDR2: SNHLY and FYNNEI. Trimming took 7 bases from V and 2 from J, leaving 15 bases between them. The CDR3 is 14 residues long. CDR3 DNA: TGTGCCAGCAATAACGACAGGTATACCTACGAGCAGTACTTC. Translating gives CASNNDRYTYEQYF.

This clonotype was recorded at least ten times. V and J are TRBV30 and TRBJ2-2, with 11 bases aligning to TRBD2. Germline CDR1 GTSNPN, CDR2 SVGIG (reference sequence). The V and J ends lost 0 bases and 3 bases, in that order; junction bases with no gene match: 9. This CDR3 contains 18 residues. The CDR3 protein is CAWSVQASGRLDTGELFF. The DNA of the CDR3 is TGTGCCTGGAGTGTACAGGCTAGCGGGAGGTTGGACACCGGGGAGCTGTTTTTT.

The V gene is TRBV7-9, the J gene TRBJ2-5; D might be TRBD1 (6 bases). Germline-derived CDR1 and CDR2 are SEHNR and FQNEAQ (reference sequence). The CDR3 totals 16 residues. With 0 bases removed from V and 0 bases from J, the gap between germline ends came to 11 bases. CDR3 protein: CASSLARTGYQETQYF. The CDR3 region has the DNA TGTGCCAGCAGCTTAGCGCGAACAGGGTACCAAGAGACCCAGTACTTC.

The V and J genes are TRBV10-3 and TRBJ2-1, with 9 bases matching TRBD1. CDR1 and CDR2 (germline): ENHRY, SYGVKD. The CDR3 length is 15 residues. J was trimmed by 2 bases and V by 6 bases; bases with no gene match: 5. The CDR3 DNA follows: TGTGCCATCAGGGGACAGGGTGGGACCTACAATGAGCAGTTCTTC. Protein sequence: CAIRGQGGTYNEQFF.

In nucleotides, the CDR3 is TGCAGTGCTAGATCCGCGACTAGCGGCCGTTACTACGAGCAGTACTTC. It translates to CSARSATSGRYYEQYF. V usage is TRBV20-1 and J usage is TRBJ2-7; 9 positions agree with TRBD2. The germline gives CDR1 DFQATT, CDR2 SNEGSKA (reference sequence). This CDR3 comprises 16 residues. The junction had 11 bases not matched to a gene; V was cut back by 2 bases and J by 3 bases.

This clonotype was recorded a few times. The chain has TRBV20-1 and TRBJ1-5, with a tentative D call TRBD1 (5 bases). This CDR3 contains 14 residues. V was cut by 0 bases and J by 2 bases, with 8 bases left in between. Germline V gene sequence: CDR1 DFQATT, CDR2 SNEGSKA (reference sequence). CDR3 protein: CSAREDTGNQPQHF. CDR3 DNA: TGCAGTGCTAGAGAGGACACCGGCAATCAGCCCCAGCATTTT.